This TCR beta chain was captured in a study of CD8 T cells in Susac syndrome. Remarks on this clonotype: Its antigen is still unknown.

This CDR3 region has 14 residues. Germline V gene data show CDR1 as KGHDR and CDR2 as SFDVKD. V dropped 8 bases and J dropped 2 bases, with 13 bases sitting between them. Study observations and caveats: The number of individuals included in the study's TCR sequencing and HLA analysis was acknowledged as relatively small.

Random-hexamer reverse transcription was applied to roughly 0.45 to 1 ug RNA. An immunoSEQ multiplex PCR amplified TCR beta CDR3 over 54 Vbeta and 13 Jbeta. MiXCR was run by TCRdb on the immunoSEQ multiplex PCR reads, yielding one entry per CDR3 protein. Among approximately 200,000 distinct CDR3 sequences listed, about 90% were seen once. Multiple sclerosis controls were treatment-naive patients with stable or active relapsing-remitting disease. TEMRA cells were FACS-enriched, and CD8+ and CD4+ T cells were isolated negatively. Sequencing used CD8+ T cells from PBMCs. V usage is TRBV24-1 and J usage is TRBJ2-3; the D gene is possibly TRBD1 (6 bases). The receptor was isolated from a human donor with multiple sclerosis. The CDR3 coding sequence is TGTGCCACCATGACCAGGGGTAACACAGATACGCAGTATTTT. The encoded protein is CATMTRGNTDTQYF.